Following are 18 T cell receptor beta chains from one sample sequenced in a study of T cell changes during pregnancy in multiple sclerosis. TCRdb's table, derived via immunoSEQ multiplex PCR, lists solely in-frame clones and lacks some. The table records approximately 130,000 clones, approximately 93% of them present only once. The specimen comprised peripheral blood, sampled before pregnancy. The receptors originated from a female donor with multiple sclerosis, enrolled in a pregnancy study.

V is TRBV5-1 and J is TRBJ2-1, with 9 positions matching TRBD2. Trimming removed 0 bases from V and 6 bases from J; junction bases left unmatched: 7. This CDR3 contains 16 residues. Looked up from germline, CDR1 is SGHRS and CDR2 is YFSETQ. The CDR3 bases are TGCGCCAGCAGCTTGGGTTGGCGGGAGGGCCGCAATGAGCAGTTCTTC. Protein product: CASSLGWREGRNEQFF.

The chain joins TRBV28 to TRBJ1-4; 8 bases are shared with TRBD1. CDR1 and CDR2 from the germline V gene are MDHEN and SYDVKM. The V gene end was trimmed by 7 bases and the J gene end by 0 bases; junction bases not matched to a gene: 7. CDR3 length: 16 amino acids. CDR3 loop: CASTTGTGATNEKLFF. The CDR3 coding sequence is TGTGCCAGCACCACCGGGACAGGCGCAACTAATGAAAAACTGTTTTTT.

The genes are TRBV6-5 and TRBJ2-2; TRBD1 matches at 7 bases. The CDR3 spans 14 residues. The V segment lost 0 bases and the J segment 8 bases; nucleotides outside the gene matches: 3. Germline V lookup: CDR1 MNHEY, CDR2 SVGAGI. As DNA, the CDR3 is TGTGCCAGCAGTTACTCGAGGGGGCTGGGGGAGCTGTTTTTT. This encodes CASSYSRGLGELFF.

This chain joins TRBV11-2 and TRBJ2-1; 10 bases are a match to TRBD2. CDR3 length: 15 residues. Germline loops: CDR1 SGHAT, CDR2 FQNNGV. V lost 1 base to trimming and J lost 5 bases; unmatched junction nucleotides: 2. The CDR3: CASSLGLAGDNEQFF. CDR3 DNA sequence: TGTGCCAGCAGCTTAGGGCTAGCGGGAGACAATGAGCAGTTCTTC. Filled out from reference TRBV11-2 and TRBJ2-1, the complete variable domain reads EAGVAQSPRYKIIEKRQSVAFWCNPISGHATLYWYQQILGQGPKLLIQFQNNGVVDDSQLPKDRFSAERLKGVDSTLKIQPAKLEDSAVYLCASSLGLAGDNEQFFGPGTRLTVL.

This chain joins TRBV7-6 and TRBJ2-7, with 13 bases identical to TRBD2. Germline V gene data show CDR1 as SGHVS and CDR2 as FNYEAQ. The ends lost 3 bases at V and 1 base at J; junction bases unmatched: 6. This CDR3 is built from 17 residues. CDR3 sequence: CASSLGTSGTFSYEQYF. The CDR3 nucleotides read TGTGCCAGCAGCTTGGGGACTAGCGGGACGTTTTCCTACGAGCAGTACTTC.

V usage is TRBV10-1 and J usage is TRBJ2-7; tentatively, D is TRBD1 (6 bases). With 6 bases removed from V and 6 bases from J, the gap between germline ends came to 21 bases. This CDR3 comprises 15 residues. The germline V gene encodes CDR1 WNHNN and CDR2 SYGVQD (reference sequence). The CDR3 nucleotides are TGCGCCAGCAGCGCGACCGAGACAGGCCCATCCGAGCAGTACTTC. Protein: CASSATETGPSEQYF.

Of note for this clone: This CDR3 is also generated by other DNA sequences in the sample. The V and J genes are TRBV19 and TRBJ1-1, with D uncertain. V lost 1 base and J lost 1, with 4 bases in between. CDR3 size: 13 residues. CDR1 is LNHDA and CDR2 is SQIVND in the germline V gene (reference sequence). The CDR3 DNA sequence: TGTGCCAGTAGTATAGGACAGAACACTGAAGCTTTCTTT. It encodes CASSIGQNTEAFF.

The J gene is TRBJ2-2, the V gene TRBV9, with 7 bases fitting TRBD2. The CDR3 runs to 16 residues. V gave up 3 bases and J gave up 0 bases; unmatched junction bases: 5. CDR1 and CDR2 from the germline V gene are SGDLS and YYNGEE. The CDR3 DNA follows: TGTGCCAGCAGCGCTTGGGGAGGGCCGAACACCGGGGAGCTGTTTTTT. Translation: CASSAWGGPNTGELFF.

V usage is TRBV6-5 and J usage is TRBJ1-1; D might be TRBD1 (6 bases). Trimming took 5 bases from V and 10 from J, leaving 20 bases between them. Germline loops: CDR1 MNHEY, CDR2 SVGAGI. This CDR3 comprises 14 residues. The CDR3, as DNA: TGTGCCAGCAGTGAGGGGGGGCGCATGTTGAGAGCTTTCTTT. It yields the protein CASSEGGRMLRAFF.

CDR3 nucleotide sequence: TGTGCCAGCAGCGGGAAACTAGCGGGCAATGAGCAGTTCTTC. Translating gives CASSGKLAGNEQFF. This chain uses TRBV11-2 with TRBJ2-1, with 9 bases that match TRBD2. CDR3 length equals 14 residues. The junction had 5 bases not matched to a gene; V was cut back by 5 bases and J by 6 bases. Germline V CDR1 and CDR2: SGHAT, FQNNGV.

The chain joins TRBV28 to TRBJ1-4, with 10 bases lining up with TRBD1. The CDR3 is 16 residues long. Trimming at V came to 6 bases and at J to 8 bases, leaving 12 bases not matched to a gene. Germline assignment: CDR1 MDHEN and CDR2 SYDVKM. As DNA, the CDR3 is TGTGCCAGCAGAAGTCCCGGGACAGGGGTGGACGAAAAACTGTTTTTT. It is translated as CASRSPGTGVDEKLFF.

The gene calls are TRBV19 and TRBJ2-3; D is possibly TRBD1 (5 bases). This CDR3 contains 17 residues. Per the germline V gene, CDR1 is LNHDA and CDR2 is SQIVND (reference sequence). V was cut by 3 bases and J by 1 base, with 17 bases left in between. The CDR3 coding sequence is TGTGCCAGTAGTATCTCCAATAGCAGGGAAGGCACAGATACGCAGTATTTT. It encodes CASSISNSREGTDTQYF. Supplemented by reference TRBV19 and TRBJ2-3, the full variable domain reads DGGITQSPKYLFRKEGQNVTLSCEQNLNHDAMYWYRQDPGQGLRLIYYSQIVNDFQKGDIAEGYSVSREKKESFPLTVTSAQKNPTAFYLCASSISNSREGTDTQYFGPGTRLTVL.

The rearrangement uses TRBV7-6 and TRBJ1-6; 8 positions agree with TRBD1. Unmatched junction bases numbered 9, after V lost 7 bases and J lost 4 bases. CDR3 size: 16 residues. Looked up from germline, CDR1 is SGHVS and CDR2 is FNYEAQ. The CDR3 region has the DNA TGTGCCAGCAAGGCGGGACAGGAGTTTTATAATTCACCCCTCCACTTT. Its protein is CASKAGQEFYNSPLHF.

The chain uses TRBV9 and TRBJ2-2, with 7 bases matching TRBD1. Trimming took 0 bases from V and 5 from J; bases not matched to a gene: 13. The length of the CDR3 is 18 residues. Germline CDR1 is SGDLS and CDR2 is YYNGEE. As DNA, the CDR3 is TGTGCCAGCAGCGTAGGGGCAGGGGGTGTGGTTTATACCGGGGAGCTGTTTTTT. Translating it yields CASSVGAGGVVYTGELFF.

The chain couples TRBV11-1 to TRBJ2-3, with a possible D match to TRBD2 (5 bases). The CDR3 is 15 residues long. Germline CDR1 SGHAT, CDR2 FQDESV (reference sequence). V lost 5 bases to trimming and J lost 8 bases, with 20 bases between them. CDR3 coding DNA: TGTGCCAGCAGCATAGGCCGCATTACTAGAAGTACGCAGTATTTT. It codes for CASSIGRITRSTQYF.

DNA of the CDR3: TGTGCCGGGGGACAGGGGGCCCACGAGCAGTACTTC. Residues: CAGGQGAHEQYF. This chain uses TRBV30 with TRBJ2-7, with 12 positions matching TRBD1. V trimming: 8 bases; J trimming: 5 bases; junction bases outside the gene matches: 4. The CDR3 has 12 amino acids. Germline V gene sequence: CDR1 GTSNPN, CDR2 SVGIG (reference sequence).

This clone was counted once. V and J are TRBV28 and TRBJ1-4, with TRBD1 matching over 12 bases. The CDR3 has 14 amino acids. The trim removed 5 bases at V and 8 bases at J, leaving 3 bases unmatched. Germline V gene lookup returns CDR1 MDHEN and CDR2 SYDVKM. CDR3 nucleotide sequence: TGTGCCAGCAGTACCGGGACAGGGGGCGAAAAACTGTTTTTT. Translation gives CASSTGTGGEKLFF.

The chain recombines TRBV28 with TRBJ2-6; 8 positions agree with TRBD1. This CDR3 has 15 residues. V dropped 6 bases and J dropped 1; count of bases not matched to a gene: 2. Germline V gene sequence: CDR1 MDHEN, CDR2 SYDVKM. CDR3 nucleotides: TGTGCCAGCAGCAGACAGGGGTCTGGGGCCAACGTCCTGACTTTC. Translated, it gives CASSRQGSGANVLTF.